A selection of T cell receptor beta chains follows, all from one sample in a study of spatial heterogeneity in lung cancer. In TCRdb, the 5' RACE reads were re-called with MiXCR into one record per CDR3 protein. The table records more than 9,500 distinct CDR3 sequences, just over 14% of them present only once. The source material was lung tumor tissue, sampled at surgery. All receptors derive from a male donor with early-stage non-small cell lung cancer. Both conserved end residues are part of each CDR3.

v_call,cdr3_aa
TRBV3-1,CASRRAGANVLTF
TRBV15,CATSRVTGEETQYF
TRBV29-1,CSVDAGGTDTQYF
TRBV9,CASSVGGTADYEQYF
TRBV7-9,CASSLALDGRNEQFF
TRBV29-1,CSVWTGNYGYTF
TRBV2,CASSSTSGRRETQYF
TRBV11-2,CASSYGQTGNTEAFF
TRBV20-1,CSALPPTGYGYTF
TRBV27,CASSLSNTGELFF